The entry below describes one T cell receptor (beta chain). Its target is not known. There were no recent acute infections or vaccinations among the donors, who were healthy HIV-negative adults. CDR3 length: 13 residues. CDR1 and CDR2 (germline): SEHNR, FQNEAQ (reference sequence). V lost 1 base to trimming and J lost 3 bases, with 6 bases between them. Across several immunoSEQ plates, the genomic DNA of each subset was split evenly. The data were produced by immunoSEQ multiplex PCR, yet TCRdb's version contains in-frame clones alone and is incomplete. The table records roughly 1,500,000 clones, around 98% of them present only once. These data belong to a study of shared clonotypes between healthy human individuals. Study findings and constraints: Sequencing depth was expected to affect clonotype sharing among donors.

The chain combines TRBV7-9 with TRBJ2-5, with unresolved D. The clonotype originates from a man aged 25 to 40 in good health. Sequenced input: naive CD4+ T cells sorted from blood. Sample subset: CD45RA+ positively selected. This CDR3 reads CASSLGAKETQYF. The DNA for the CDR3 is TGTGCCAGCAGCTTAGGAGCAAAAGAGACCCAGTACTTC.